The 20 T cell receptor beta chains in this list originate from one sample, sequenced in a study of a mutant IDH1 vaccine in newly diagnosed glioma. These receptors lack a known antigen. The time point here: week 5, during vaccination. Each vaccine dose was 300 ug of mutant IDH1 20-mer peptide, with topical imiquimod. Assay used: immunoSEQ multiplex PCR; TCRdb lists only in-frame clones, some missing. The sample records 45,000 to 55,000 clones, roughly 78% being singletons. Sequenced material: PBMCs, taken from a glioma patient whose treatment included an IDH1 peptide vaccine. All receptors derive from a woman between 35 and 50 years old with glioma.

CDR3 in amino acids: CAWSVAYEQYF. The CDR3, as DNA: TGTGCCTGGAGTGTAGCCTACGAGCAGTACTTC. V usage is TRBV30 and J usage is TRBJ2-7; D not resolved. Trimming took 0 bases from V and 2 from J, leaving 2 bases between them. This CDR3 spans 11 amino acids. The germline CDR1 and CDR2 sequences are GTSNPN and SVGIG (reference sequence).

The genes are TRBV19 and TRBJ1-5; D unclear. The length of the CDR3 is 13 residues. CDR1 is LNHDA and CDR2 is SQIVND in the germline V gene (reference sequence). The V and J ends lost 5 bases and 4 bases respectively, with 9 bases between them. The CDR3 DNA reads TGTGCCAGTAGTGGGTCGGGGAATCAGCCCCAGCATTTT. Amino acid sequence: CASSGSGNQPQHF.

This clone was observed a handful of times. The chain couples TRBV6-5 to TRBJ1-1, with a weak D call TRBD1 (6 bases). This CDR3 has 13 residues. Germline V gives CDR1 MNHEY, CDR2 SVGAGI. Trimming took off 6 bases at V and 4 bases at J, with 12 bases between the two ends. CDR3 in DNA: TGTGCCAGCAGGGAGGGGGGAAGCACTGAAGCTTTCTTT. Translating gives CASREGGSTEAFF.

This chain links TRBV15 with TRBJ2-5, with TRBD2 matching 8 bases. The germline V gene encodes CDR1 LNHNV and CDR2 YYDKDF (reference sequence). CDR3 length: 16 residues. The junction had 10 bases not matched to a gene; V was cut back by 5 bases and J by 2 bases. The CDR3 loop is CATSVPGLGLQETQYF. Here the CDR3 DNA reads TGTGCCACCAGCGTTCCGGGACTAGGCCTTCAAGAGACCCAGTACTTC. Looking up the rest from reference TRBV15 and TRBJ2-5 gives the full variable domain: DAMVIQNPRYQVTQFGKPVTLSCSQTLNHNVMYWYQQKSSQAPKLLFHYYDKDFNNEADTPDNFQSRRPNTSFCFLDIRSPGLGDTAMYLCATSVPGLGLQETQYFGPGTRLLVL.

J is TRBJ2-3 and V is TRBV20-1; maybe TRBD2 (6 bases). V lost 7 bases and J 4 bases, leaving 6 bases between the germline ends. The CDR3 covers 10 residues. From germline, CDR1 is DFQATT and CDR2 SNEGSKA (reference sequence). CDR3 amino acids: CSGLADTQYF. CDR3 bases: TGCAGTGGACTAGCAGATACGCAGTATTTT.

This clone was found a few times. Here the CDR3 reads CASSFRQVNTEAFF. The CDR3 DNA follows: TGCGCCAGCAGCTTTAGGCAGGTGAACACTGAAGCTTTCTTT. The V gene is TRBV5-1, the J gene TRBJ1-1; D is ambiguous. The germline V and J ends were trimmed by 2 bases and 0 bases, with 8 bases remaining between them. CDR1 and CDR2 (germline): SGHRS, YFSETQ. The CDR3 extends over 14 amino acids.

The CDR3 coding sequence is TGTGCCAGCAGTACGGGGACTAGCGGGGGGCCGTACCAAGAGACCCAGTACTTC. It encodes CASSTGTSGGPYQETQYF. The chain carries TRBV9 and TRBJ2-5, with 15 bases lining up with TRBD2. The CDR3 loop spans 18 amino acids. V shed 5 bases, J shed 0 bases, and the junction held 8 bases outside the gene matches. Germline CDR1 SGDLS, CDR2 YYNGEE.

The rearrangement links TRBV5-6 to TRBJ2-7; the D is unclear. V lost 0 bases, J lost 2 bases, and 12 bases lay in between. Germline V lookup: CDR1 SGHDT, CDR2 YYEEEE. This CDR3 region has 15 residues. CDR3 loop: CASSLDLRAAYEQYF. The CDR3 coding sequence is TGTGCCAGCAGCTTGGATCTTAGGGCCGCCTACGAGCAGTACTTC.

By share, this clone ranks as medium-sized. This sequence joins TRBV18 and TRBJ1-2, with no clear D. With 0 bases removed from V and 5 bases from J, the gap between germline ends came to 10 bases. Germline-derived CDR1 and CDR2 are KGHSH and LQKENI. The CDR3 consists of 14 residues. The CDR3 spells CASSPPTESYGYTF. CDR3 sequence (DNA): TGTGCCAGCTCACCACCGACCGAATCTTATGGCTACACCTTC.

This clone has a single count. The chain couples TRBV19 to TRBJ1-5; 7 bases line up with TRBD1. Germline-derived CDR1 and CDR2 are LNHDA and SQIVND (reference sequence). V was pared by 7 bases and J by 4 bases, with 7 bases of the junction left unmatched. This CDR3 region has 14 residues. Written as DNA, the CDR3 is TGTGCCAGTAACCCGACAGGGTTTAATCAGCCCCAGCATTTT. Translation gives CASNPTGFNQPQHF.

The chain employs TRBV30 and TRBJ1-2; D might be TRBD1 (6 bases). Looked up from germline, CDR1 is GTSNPN and CDR2 is SVGIG (reference sequence). The CDR3 length is 12 residues. V lost 3 bases to trimming and J lost 8 bases, with 13 bases between them. Written as DNA, the CDR3 is TGTGCCTGGAGGGAACAGGGAAAAGGCTACACCTTC. Translated, it gives CAWREQGKGYTF.

This rearrangement joins TRBV27 to TRBJ2-1, with 8 bases fitting TRBD2. The CDR3 totals 16 residues. CDR1 and CDR2 (germline): MNHEY, SMNVEV (reference sequence). Unmatched junction bases numbered 9, after V lost 4 bases and J lost 4 bases. CDR3 coding DNA: TGTGCCAGCAGTTACCCAGCGGGGGCCCTTTACAATGAGCAGTTCTTC. Translating it yields CASSYPAGALYNEQFF.

This clone appeared once. The genes are TRBV2 and TRBJ2-3; D unresolved. The V and J ends lost 2 bases and 6 bases respectively, with 12 bases between them. Germline loops: CDR1 SNHLY, CDR2 FYNNEI. This CDR3 is built from 14 residues. The DNA for the CDR3 is TGTGCCAGCAGTGAACGATTTCTTGAGGATACGCAGTATTTT. As protein: CASSERFLEDTQYF.

The CDR3 nucleotides read TGTGCCAGCAGTCGAGGGGGTCCCTACAATGAGCAGTTCTTC. It specifies CASSRGGPYNEQFF. The chain has TRBV6-1 and TRBJ2-1; the D gene is possibly TRBD1 (6 bases). The CDR3 extends over 14 amino acids. V was shortened by 5 bases and J by 2 bases, with 10 bases between the two germline ends. In germline, CDR1 is MNHNS, CDR2 SASEGT.

This clone was found a few times. V gene TRBV5-8 combines with J gene TRBJ1-1; D gene ambiguous. V was cut by 0 bases and J by 10 bases, with 13 bases left in between. From germline, CDR1 is SGHTS and CDR2 YDEGEE. The CDR3 is made up of 13 amino acids. The CDR3 DNA reads as TGTGCCAGCAGCTTGGGCCAGGCACGCGCAGCTTTCTTT. Translated, it gives CASSLGQARAAFF.

The rearrangement uses TRBV6-1 and TRBJ1-2, with a possible D match to TRBD1 (5 bases). The CDR3 has 13 residues. Germline V gene lookup returns CDR1 MNHNS and CDR2 SASEGT. V lost 9 bases and J 4 bases, leaving 15 bases between the germline ends. The CDR3 region has the DNA TGTGCCAGTCGGGACGGTACCTTCTATGGCTACACCTTC. Residues: CASRDGTFYGYTF.

V gene TRBV7-9 combines with J gene TRBJ1-1, with a weak D call TRBD1 (6 bases). The CDR3 runs to 13 residues. The V and J ends lost 6 bases and 4 bases respectively, with 12 bases between them. Germline CDR1 and CDR2: SEHNR and FQNEAQ (reference sequence). CDR3 bases: TGTGCCAGCAGTCTCACAGGGCCCACTGAAGCTTTCTTT. This translates into CASSLTGPTEAFF.

This clone was counted a single time. This CDR3 reads CASSPYQGLSYEQYF. CDR3 nucleotide sequence: TGCGCCAGCAGCCCGTACCAGGGGCTCTCCTACGAGCAGTACTTC. This sequence joins TRBV5-1 and TRBJ2-7; the D gene is possibly TRBD1 (6 bases). V was shortened by 4 bases and J by 0 bases, with 14 bases between the two germline ends. CDR1 is SGHRS, CDR2 YFSETQ, per germline. This CDR3 comprises 15 residues. Using reference TRBV5-1 and TRBJ2-7 for the parts outside the CDR3, the full variable domain is KAGVTQTPRYLIKTRGQQVTLSCSPISGHRSVSWYQQTPGQGLQFLFEYFSETQRNKGNFPGRFSGRQFSNSRSEMNVSTLELGDSALYLCASSPYQGLSYEQYFGPGTRLTVT.

This chain links TRBV19 with TRBJ1-1; 9 bases align to TRBD1. The J segment lost 6 bases and the V segment lost 6 bases, leaving 5 bases of the junction unmatched. From germline, CDR1 is LNHDA and CDR2 SQIVND (reference sequence). CDR3 length: 13 amino acids. This CDR3 reads CASSGQGLAEAFF. In DNA, the CDR3 is TGTGCCAGTAGCGGACAGGGGTTGGCTGAAGCTTTCTTT.

The chain links TRBV5-1 to TRBJ1-2, with unresolved D. The CDR3 has 16 amino acids. V was cut by 0 bases and J by 3 bases, with 15 bases left in between. Germline lookup yields CDR1 SGHRS and CDR2 YFSETQ. The CDR3 DNA reads TGCGCCAGCAGCTTGGCCGGGAGGGTAGTTGACTATGGCTACACCTTC. Protein: CASSLAGRVVDYGYTF.